Following are 7 T cell receptor beta chains from one sample sequenced in a study of OX40 agonist ivuxolimab in advanced cancers. Method: immunoSEQ multiplex PCR; TCRdb's copy keeps in-frame clones and lacks some. Found here are roughly 90,000 clones, more than 80% of them singletons; the top ten hold roughly 0.22%. The material was CD4+ or CD8+ T cells sorted from blood, obtained in a trial of the OX40 agonist ivuxolimab. The receptors here all came from an adult with an advanced solid tumor such as melanoma, head and neck, liver or kidney cancer.

The chain recombines TRBV7-9 with TRBJ2-3; D not certain. Germline CDR1 and CDR2: SEHNR and FQNEAQ (reference sequence). Trimming cost V 1 base and J 0 bases, with 14 bases left between them. The CDR3 consists of 17 residues. The CDR3 DNA is TGTGCCAGCAGCTTAGGGGTTGCGAAATCTAGCACAGATACGCAGTATTTT. It translates to CASSLGVAKSSTDTQYF.

The V gene is TRBV6-5, the J gene TRBJ2-2, with unresolved D. Trimming left V 2 bases short and J 6 bases short, with 1 base between. Germline V CDR1 and CDR2: MNHEY, SVGAGI. The CDR3 totals 11 residues. The CDR3 loop is CASSYAGELFF. For the CDR3, the DNA is TGTGCCAGCAGTTACGCCGGGGAGCTGTTTTTT.

The V gene is TRBV7-2, the J gene TRBJ2-1; D is unresolved. V was trimmed by 0 bases and J by 6 bases, leaving 9 bases between them. Germline CDR1 reads SGHTA; CDR2 reads FQGNSA. The CDR3 spans 14 residues. DNA for the CDR3: TGTGCCAGCAGCTTAGCTACCAGACTCAATGAGCAGTTCTTC. This translates into CASSLATRLNEQFF.

The chain has TRBV19 and TRBJ1-3; no clear D. The CDR3 length is 13 residues. CDR1 is LNHDA, CDR2 SQIVND, per germline (reference sequence). Between the trimmed V and J ends, which lost 10 bases and 4 bases, there was a span of 14 bases. The CDR3 loop is CATSTGSGNTIYF. For the CDR3, the DNA is TGTGCCACCTCTACGGGGTCGGGAAACACCATATATTTT.

The chain couples TRBV5-6 to TRBJ1-3; D not certain. V shed 4 bases and J shed 0 bases, with 8 bases lying between them. From germline, CDR1 is SGHDT and CDR2 YYEEEE. The CDR3 covers 14 residues. The CDR3 region has the DNA TGTGCCAGCAGCGGCAGGAACTCTGGAAACACCATATATTTT. It encodes CASSGRNSGNTIYF. Full variable domain (rest looked up from reference TRBV5-6 and TRBJ1-3): DAGVTQSPTHLIKTRGQQVTLRCSPKSGHDTVSWYQQALGQGPQFIFQYYEEEERQRGNFPDRFSGHQFPNYSSELNVNALLLGDSALYLCASSGRNSGNTIYFGEGSWLTVV.

The chain combines TRBV6-5 with TRBJ1-5; D gene unclear. The CDR3 loop spans 13 amino acids. In germline, CDR1 is MNHEY, CDR2 SVGAGI. Trimming removed 5 bases from V and 2 bases from J, with 7 bases in between. This CDR3 is CASSEGGNQPQHF. The DNA of the CDR3 is TGTGCCAGCAGTGAAGGCGGCAATCAGCCCCAGCATTTT.

This clone appeared once. The V and J genes are TRBV15 and TRBJ2-7; TRBD2 aligns across 9 bases. The CDR3 extends over 16 amino acids. From germline, CDR1 is LNHNV and CDR2 YYDKDF (reference sequence). Germline trimming cut 1 base from V and 2 bases from J; bases unmatched to any gene: 6. CDR3 DNA sequence: TGTGCCACCAGCAGAGGAGTAGCGGGGGATACCTACGAGCAGTACTTC. This codes for CATSRGVAGDTYEQYF. Using reference TRBV15 and TRBJ2-7 for the parts outside the CDR3, the full variable domain is DAMVIQNPRYQVTQFGKPVTLSCSQTLNHNVMYWYQQKSSQAPKLLFHYYDKDFNNEADTPDNFQSRRPNTSFCFLDIRSPGLGDTAMYLCATSRGVAGDTYEQYFGPGTRLTVT.